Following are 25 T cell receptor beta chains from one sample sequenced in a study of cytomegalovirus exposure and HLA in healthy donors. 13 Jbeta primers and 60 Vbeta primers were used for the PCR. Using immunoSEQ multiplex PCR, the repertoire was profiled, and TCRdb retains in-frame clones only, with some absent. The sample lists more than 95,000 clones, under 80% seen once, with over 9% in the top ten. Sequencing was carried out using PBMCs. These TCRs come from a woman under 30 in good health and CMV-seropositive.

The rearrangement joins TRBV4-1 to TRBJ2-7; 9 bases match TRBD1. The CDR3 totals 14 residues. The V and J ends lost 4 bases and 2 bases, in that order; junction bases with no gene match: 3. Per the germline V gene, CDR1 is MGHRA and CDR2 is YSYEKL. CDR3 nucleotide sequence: TGCGCCAGCAGCCTAAGGACAGGGGCCTACGAGCAGTACTTC. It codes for CASSLRTGAYEQYF.

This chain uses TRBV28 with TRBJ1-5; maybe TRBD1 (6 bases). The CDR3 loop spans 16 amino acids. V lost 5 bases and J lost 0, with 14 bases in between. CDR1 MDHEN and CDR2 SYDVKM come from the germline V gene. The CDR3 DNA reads TGTGCCAGCAGTATTCCGGACAGATATAGCAATCAGCCCCAGCATTTT. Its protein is CASSIPDRYSNQPQHF.

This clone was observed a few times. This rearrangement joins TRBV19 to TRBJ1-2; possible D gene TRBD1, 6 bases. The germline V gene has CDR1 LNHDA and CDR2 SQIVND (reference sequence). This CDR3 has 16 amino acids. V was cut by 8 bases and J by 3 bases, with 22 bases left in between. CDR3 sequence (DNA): TGTGCCAGTCGGGGACCCCGGGGGGCGTTGGACTATGGCTACACCTTC. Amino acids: CASRGPRGALDYGYTF.

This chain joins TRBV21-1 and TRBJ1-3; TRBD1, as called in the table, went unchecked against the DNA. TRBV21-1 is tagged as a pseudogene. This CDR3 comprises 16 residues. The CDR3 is CASSKAGGSPGNTIYF. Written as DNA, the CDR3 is TGTGCCAGCAGCAAAGCTGGGGGCTCCCCTGGAAACACCATATATTTT.

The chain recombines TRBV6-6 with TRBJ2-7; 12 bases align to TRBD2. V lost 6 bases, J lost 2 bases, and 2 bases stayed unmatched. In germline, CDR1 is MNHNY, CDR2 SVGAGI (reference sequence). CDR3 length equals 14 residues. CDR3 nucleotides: TGTGCCAGCAGCTCTAGCGGGAGGGCCTACGAGCAGTACTTC. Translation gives CASSSSGRAYEQYF.

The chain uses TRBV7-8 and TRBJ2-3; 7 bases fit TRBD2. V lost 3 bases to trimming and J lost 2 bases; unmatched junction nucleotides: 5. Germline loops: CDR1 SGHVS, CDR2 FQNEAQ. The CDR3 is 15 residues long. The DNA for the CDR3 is TGTGCCAGCAGCTTCTCCGGGGGGAACACAGATACGCAGTATTTT. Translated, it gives CASSFSGGNTDTQYF.

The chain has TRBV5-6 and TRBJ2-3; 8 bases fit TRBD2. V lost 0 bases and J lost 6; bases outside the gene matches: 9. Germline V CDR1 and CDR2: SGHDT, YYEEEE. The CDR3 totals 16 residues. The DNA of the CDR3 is TGTGCCAGCAGCTTGGCGGGGGGGGGTGCACGCGATACGCAGTATTTT. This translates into CASSLAGGGARDTQYF.

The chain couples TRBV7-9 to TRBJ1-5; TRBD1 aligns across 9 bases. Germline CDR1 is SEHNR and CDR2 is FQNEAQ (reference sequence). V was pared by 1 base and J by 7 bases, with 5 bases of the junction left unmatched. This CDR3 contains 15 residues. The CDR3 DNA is TGTGCCAGCAGCTTAGGGACAGGGGTTGGGCAGCCCCAGCATTTT. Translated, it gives CASSLGTGVGQPQHF. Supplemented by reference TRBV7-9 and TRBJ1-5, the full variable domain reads DTGVSQNPRHKITKRGQNVTFRCDPISEHNRLYWYRQTLGQGPEFLTYFQNEAQLEKSRLLSDRFSAERPKGSFSTLEIQRTEQGDSAMYLCASSLGTGVGQPQHFGDGTRLSIL.

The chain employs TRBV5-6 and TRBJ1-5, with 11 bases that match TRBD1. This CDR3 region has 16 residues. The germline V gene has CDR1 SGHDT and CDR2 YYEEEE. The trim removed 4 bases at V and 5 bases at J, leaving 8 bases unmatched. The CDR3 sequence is CASSPSPGQGDQPQHF. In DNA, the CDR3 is TGTGCCAGCAGCCCATCCCCGGGACAGGGGGATCAGCCCCAGCATTTT.

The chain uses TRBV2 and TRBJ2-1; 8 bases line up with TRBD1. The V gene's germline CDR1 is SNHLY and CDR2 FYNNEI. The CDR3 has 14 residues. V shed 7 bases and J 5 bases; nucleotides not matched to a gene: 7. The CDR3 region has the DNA TGTGCCAGCAAGGACAGGGTTTTAAACAATGAGCAGTTCTTC. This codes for CASKDRVLNNEQFF.

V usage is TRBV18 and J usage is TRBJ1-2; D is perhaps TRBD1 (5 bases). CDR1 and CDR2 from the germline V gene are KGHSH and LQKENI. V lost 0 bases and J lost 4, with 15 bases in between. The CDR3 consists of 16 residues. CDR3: CASSPPDLWGVYGYTF. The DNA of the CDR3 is TGTGCCAGCTCACCACCGGATCTGTGGGGGGTCTATGGCTACACCTTC.

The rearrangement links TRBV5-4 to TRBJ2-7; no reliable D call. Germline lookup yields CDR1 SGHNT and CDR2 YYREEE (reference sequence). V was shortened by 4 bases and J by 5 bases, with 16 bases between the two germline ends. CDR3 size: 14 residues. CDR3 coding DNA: TGTGCCAGCAGCCCTGGAACGATTACAGACGAGCAGTACTTC. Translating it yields CASSPGTITDEQYF.

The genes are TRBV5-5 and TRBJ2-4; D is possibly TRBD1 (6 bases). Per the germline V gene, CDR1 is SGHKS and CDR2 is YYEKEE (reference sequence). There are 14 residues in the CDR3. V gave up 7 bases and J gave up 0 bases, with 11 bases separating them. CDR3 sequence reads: CASQQGLAKNIQYF. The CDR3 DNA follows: TGTGCCAGCCAACAGGGCCTAGCCAAAAACATTCAGTACTTC.

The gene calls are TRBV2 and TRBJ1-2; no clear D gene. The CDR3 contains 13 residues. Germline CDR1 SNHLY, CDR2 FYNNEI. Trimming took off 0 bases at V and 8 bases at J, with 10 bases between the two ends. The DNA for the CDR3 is TGTGCCAGCAGTGAAGCTGGCTGGGAGGGCTACACCTTC. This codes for CASSEAGWEGYTF.

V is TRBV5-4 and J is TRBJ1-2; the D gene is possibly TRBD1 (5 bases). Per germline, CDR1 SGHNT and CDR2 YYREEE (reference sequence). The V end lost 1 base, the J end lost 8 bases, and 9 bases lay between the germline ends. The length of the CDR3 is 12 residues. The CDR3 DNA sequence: TGTGCCAGCAGCTTGCCGCGGGGCGGCTACACCTTC. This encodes CASSLPRGGYTF.

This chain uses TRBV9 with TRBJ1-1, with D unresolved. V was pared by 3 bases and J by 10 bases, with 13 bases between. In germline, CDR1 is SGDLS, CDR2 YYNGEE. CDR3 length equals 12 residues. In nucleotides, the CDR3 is TGTGCCAGCAGCGATATCTTAAACGGAGCTTTCTTT. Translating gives CASSDILNGAFF.

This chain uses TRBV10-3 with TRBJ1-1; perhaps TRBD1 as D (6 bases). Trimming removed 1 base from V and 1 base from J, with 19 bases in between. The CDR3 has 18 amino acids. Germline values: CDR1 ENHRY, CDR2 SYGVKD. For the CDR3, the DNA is TGTGCCATCAGTGAGTACTCAGGGGCGATCGGAAAGAACACTGAAGCTTTCTTT. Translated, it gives CAISEYSGAIGKNTEAFF.

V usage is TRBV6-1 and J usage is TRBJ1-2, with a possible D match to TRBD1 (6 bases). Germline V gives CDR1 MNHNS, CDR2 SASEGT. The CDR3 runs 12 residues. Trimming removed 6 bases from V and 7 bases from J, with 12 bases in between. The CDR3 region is CASRGGVLGYTF. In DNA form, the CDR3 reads TGTGCCAGCAGAGGGGGGGTTCTTGGCTACACCTTC.

In nucleotides, the CDR3 is TGTGCCAGCAGACAAGAATCCATGAACACTGAAGCTTTCTTT. This gives the protein CASRQESMNTEAFF. The chain joins TRBV27 to TRBJ1-1; no clear D gene. Looked up from germline, CDR1 is MNHEY and CDR2 is SMNVEV (reference sequence). Trimming removed 6 bases at V and 0 bases at J, with 11 bases between. The CDR3 runs 14 residues.

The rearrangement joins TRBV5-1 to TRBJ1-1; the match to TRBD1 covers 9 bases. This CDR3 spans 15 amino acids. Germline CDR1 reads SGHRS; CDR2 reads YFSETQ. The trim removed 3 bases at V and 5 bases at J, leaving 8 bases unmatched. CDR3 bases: TGCGCCAGCAGCTCCCCCGACAGGGGGAAAACTGAAGCTTTCTTT. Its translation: CASSSPDRGKTEAFF.

CDR3 residues: CASSPGVTDTQYF. For the CDR3, the DNA is TGTGCCAGCAGCCCGGGGGTCACAGATACGCAGTATTTT. This sequence joins TRBV11-3 and TRBJ2-3; possibly TRBD2 for D (6 bases). V was shortened by 5 bases and J by 2 bases, with 8 bases between the two germline ends. This CDR3 spans 13 amino acids. CDR1 SGHNT and CDR2 YENEEA come from the germline V gene.

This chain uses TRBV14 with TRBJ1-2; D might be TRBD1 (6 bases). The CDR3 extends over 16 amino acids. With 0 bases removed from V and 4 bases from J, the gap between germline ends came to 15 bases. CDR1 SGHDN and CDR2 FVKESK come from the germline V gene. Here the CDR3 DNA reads TGTGCCAGCAGCCAAGATTGGGCACAGGGCCCCTATGGCTACACCTTC. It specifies CASSQDWAQGPYGYTF. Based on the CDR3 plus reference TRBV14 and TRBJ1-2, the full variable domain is EAGVTQFPSHSVIEKGQTVTLRCDPISGHDNLYWYRRVMGKEIKFLLHFVKESKQDESGMPNNRFLAERTGGTYSTLKVQPAELEDSGVYFCASSQDWAQGPYGYTFGSGTRLTVV.

As DNA, the CDR3 is TGCAGCGTTGTTGGCCAGGGGTATGAGCAGTTCTTC. Amino acids: CSVVGQGYEQFF. The V gene is TRBV29-1, the J gene TRBJ2-1; perhaps TRBD1 as D (6 bases). CDR3 length: 12 residues. The germline CDR1 and CDR2 sequences are SQVTM and ANQGSEA. V dropped 4 bases and J dropped 8 bases, with 12 bases sitting between them.

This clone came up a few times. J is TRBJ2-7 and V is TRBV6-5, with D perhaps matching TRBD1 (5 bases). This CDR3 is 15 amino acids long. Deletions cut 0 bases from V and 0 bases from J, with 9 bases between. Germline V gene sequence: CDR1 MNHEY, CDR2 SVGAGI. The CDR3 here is CASSYSIDSSYEQYF. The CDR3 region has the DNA TGTGCCAGCAGTTACTCGATTGACAGCTCCTACGAGCAGTACTTC.

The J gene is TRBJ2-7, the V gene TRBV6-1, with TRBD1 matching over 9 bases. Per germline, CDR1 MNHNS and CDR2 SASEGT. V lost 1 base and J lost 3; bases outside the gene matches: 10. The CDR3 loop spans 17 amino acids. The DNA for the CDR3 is TGTGCCAGCAGTGAAGACAGGGGGCTGTCCCTATACTACGAGCAGTACTTC. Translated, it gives CASSEDRGLSLYYEQYF.